This T cell receptor beta chain was sequenced during a study of T-cell memory formation after mild COVID-19. The ends were cut back, 0 bases at V and 5 bases at J, with 11 bases in the middle. The germline V gene encodes CDR1 SGHRS and CDR2 YFSETQ. This CDR3 is built from 14 residues. This clonotype was seen a handful of times. cDNA libraries for TCR alpha and TCR beta, carrying sample barcodes and UMIs, came from 5'RACE with constant-segment primers. TCRdb passed the 5' RACE reads through MiXCR, listing each CDR3 protein once. The top ten hold roughly 22% of the sample, which has a few hundred thousand distinct CDR3 sequences, 15% to 20% seen once.

The TCR sequence derives from a man aged 18 to 30 who had mild COVID-19 (a few samples of this study predate the infection). Cell type and time point are not known. V usage is TRBV5-1 and J usage is TRBJ1-1, with D uncertain. Input material: PBMCs or a T cell subset sorted from them (not recorded which). CDR3 sequence reads: CASSLATRKTEAFF. The CDR3 region has the DNA TGCGCCAGCAGCTTGGCAACTCGGAAGACTGAAGCTTTCTTT.